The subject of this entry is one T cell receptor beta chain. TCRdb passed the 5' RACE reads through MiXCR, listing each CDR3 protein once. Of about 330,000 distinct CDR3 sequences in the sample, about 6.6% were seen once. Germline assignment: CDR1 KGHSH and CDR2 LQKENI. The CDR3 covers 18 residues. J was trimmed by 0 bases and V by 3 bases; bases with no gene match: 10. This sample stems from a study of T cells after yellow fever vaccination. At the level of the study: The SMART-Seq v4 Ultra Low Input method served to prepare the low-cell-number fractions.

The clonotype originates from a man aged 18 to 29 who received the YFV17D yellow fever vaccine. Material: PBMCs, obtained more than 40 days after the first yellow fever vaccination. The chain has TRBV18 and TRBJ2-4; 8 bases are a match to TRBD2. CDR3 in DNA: TGTGCCAGCTCACCCCTCGCGGCGGGGGGTTTAGCCAAAAACATTCAGTACTTC. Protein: CASSPLAAGGLAKNIQYF.